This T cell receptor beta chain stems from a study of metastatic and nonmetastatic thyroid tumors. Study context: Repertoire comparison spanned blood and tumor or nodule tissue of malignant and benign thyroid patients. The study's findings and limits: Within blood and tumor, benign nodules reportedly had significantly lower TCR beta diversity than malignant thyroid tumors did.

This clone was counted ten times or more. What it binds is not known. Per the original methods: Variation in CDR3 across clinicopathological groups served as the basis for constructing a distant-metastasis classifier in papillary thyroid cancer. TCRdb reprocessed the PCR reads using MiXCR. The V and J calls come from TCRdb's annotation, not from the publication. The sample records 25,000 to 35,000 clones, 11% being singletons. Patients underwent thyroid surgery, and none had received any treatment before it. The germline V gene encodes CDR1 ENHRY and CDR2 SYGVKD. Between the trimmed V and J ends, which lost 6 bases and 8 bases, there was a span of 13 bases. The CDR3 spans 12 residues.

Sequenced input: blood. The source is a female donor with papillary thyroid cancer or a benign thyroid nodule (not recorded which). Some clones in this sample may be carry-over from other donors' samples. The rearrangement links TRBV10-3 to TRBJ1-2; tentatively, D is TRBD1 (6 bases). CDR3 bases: TGTGCCATCAGGGGGCAGGGGACGGGCTACACCTTC. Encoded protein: CAIRGQGTGYTF.